This TCR beta chain originates from a study of identical twins. Trimming cost V 3 bases and J 3 bases; bases outside gene matches: 5. Germline V gives CDR1 MNHEY, CDR2 SVGAGI. The CDR3 extends over 15 amino acids. TCRdb itself ran the 5' RACE reads through MiXCR, one entry per CDR3 protein. The table lists fewer than 900,000 distinct CDR3 sequences, approximately 21% of them singletons. This clonotype was counted only a few times. The same specimen was also included in a second study, on T cells expressing NK-cell markers.

The sequencing input was PBMCs. This receptor was identified in a woman between 18 and 29 years old in good health. This chain links TRBV6-5 with TRBJ1-1; 9 bases are a match to TRBD1. The CDR3 reads CASSYETGGYTEAFF. DNA for the CDR3: TGTGCCAGCAGTTATGAGACAGGGGGGTACACTGAAGCTTTCTTT.